This T cell receptor beta chain derives from a study of blood T cells in healthy people across ages. A second PCR, run for about 6 to 11 cycles, used a sample-barcoded 5' primer plus a J-beta primer mix. Researchers report that a template-switch adaptor with 12 random nucleotides tagged each cDNA molecule. MiXCR, run by TCRdb on the 5' RACE reads, gives a single entry per CDR3 protein. The data contain roughly 1,700,000 distinct CDR3 sequences, about 30% of them singletons. This clonotype was seen many times. This CDR3 spans 14 amino acids. Germline assignment: CDR1 SGHAT and CDR2 FQNNGV. V shed 4 bases, J shed 6 bases, and the junction held 6 bases outside the gene matches.

Sample: blood. This chain joins TRBV11-2 and TRBJ2-3, with 8 bases aligning to TRBD2. The receptor was isolated from a woman in her thirties in good health. CDR3 bases: TGTGCCAGCAGCTGGGCGGGGGGTCGGGATACGCAGTATTTT. Protein sequence: CASSWAGGRDTQYF.